This is a list of T cell receptor beta chains from one sample in a study of T-cell memory formation after mild COVID-19. TCRdb re-called the 5' RACE reads with MiXCR, one entry per CDR3 protein. The sample includes under 300,000 distinct CDR3 sequences, roughly 8% of them seen just once. Material: PBMCs or a T cell subset sorted from them (not recorded which). All receptors derive from a man between 18 and 35 years old who had mild COVID-19 (a few samples of this study predate the infection). Cell type and time point are not known. Each CDR3 is given with its conserved first and last residue. D genes are given only for firm matches. Clone size appears in some rows only: once, few, many, or a class for an expanded clone.

D: TRBD1
J: TRBJ2-2
V: TRBV7-9
size: .
CDR3: CASSRLWTGDTGELFF
DNA: TGTGCCAGCAGCAGACTCTGGACAGGGGACACCGGGGAGCTGTTTTTT

D: .
J: TRBJ1-5
V: TRBV2
size: .
CDR3: CASSKLEAPQHF
DNA: TGTGCCAGCAGTAAGCTGGAGGCGCCCCAGCATTTT

D: .
J: TRBJ1-4
V: TRBV6-5
size: .
CDR3: CASSPSGHRGEKLFF
DNA: TGTGCCAGCAGTCCTTCTGGACATCGGGGTGAAAAACTGTTTTTT

D: .
J: TRBJ1-3
V: TRBV2
size: .
CDR3: CASSPDAGNTIYF
DNA: TGTGCCAGCAGTCCGGACGCTGGAAACACCATATATTTT

D: .
J: TRBJ2-5
V: TRBV20-1
size: few
CDR3: CSAADGYSQETQYF
DNA: TGCAGTGCGGCGGACGGCTATAGTCAAGAGACCCAGTACTTC

D: .
J: TRBJ1-1
V: TRBV5-6
size: .
CDR3: CASVHGGVNTEAFF
DNA: TGTGCCAGCGTACACGGGGGGGTGAACACTGAAGCTTTCTTT

D: .
J: TRBJ1-5
V: TRBV7-3
size: few
CDR3: CASSATLSNQPQHF
DNA: TGTGCCAGCAGCGCAACACTCAGCAATCAGCCCCAGCATTTT

D: TRBD2
J: TRBJ2-3
V: TRBV7-2
size: few
CDR3: CASRWGLDTDTQYF
DNA: TGTGCCAGCAGGTGGGGACTAGACACAGATACGCAGTATTTT

D: TRBD1
J: TRBJ1-4
V: TRBV7-2
size: .
CDR3: CASSFDRGTKKLFF
DNA: TGTGCCAGCAGCTTCGACAGGGGGACGAAAAAACTGTTTTTT

D: TRBD2
J: TRBJ2-5
V: TRBV29-1
size: many
CDR3: CSGWLAGEMETQYF
DNA: TGCAGCGGGTGGTTGGCGGGGGAAATGGAGACCCAGTACTTC

D: .
J: TRBJ1-6
V: TRBV10-3
size: few
CDR3: CAIRTGNGSYNSPLHF
DNA: TGTGCCATCAGAACAGGGAATGGCTCCTATAATTCACCCCTCCACTTT

D: TRBD2
J: TRBJ2-1
V: TRBV7-9
size: .
CDR3: CASSLTASGGNEQFF
DNA: TGTGCCAGCAGCTTAACGGCTAGCGGGGGCAATGAGCAGTTCTTC